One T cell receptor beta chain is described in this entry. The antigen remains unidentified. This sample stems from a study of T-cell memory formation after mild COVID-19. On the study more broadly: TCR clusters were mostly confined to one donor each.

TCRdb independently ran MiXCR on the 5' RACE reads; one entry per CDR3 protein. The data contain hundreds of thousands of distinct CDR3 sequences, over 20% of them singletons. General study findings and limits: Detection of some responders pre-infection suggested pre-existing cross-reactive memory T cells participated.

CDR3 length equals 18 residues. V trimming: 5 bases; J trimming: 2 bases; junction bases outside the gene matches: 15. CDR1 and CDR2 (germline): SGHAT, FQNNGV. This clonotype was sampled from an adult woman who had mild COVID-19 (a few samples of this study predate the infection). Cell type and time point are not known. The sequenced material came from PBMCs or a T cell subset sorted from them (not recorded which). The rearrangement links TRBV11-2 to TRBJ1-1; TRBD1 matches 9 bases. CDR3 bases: TGTGCCAGCAGCCTCCTGACTCTCGGGACAGGGCCAAACACTGAAGCTTTCTTT. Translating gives CASSLLTLGTGPNTEAFF. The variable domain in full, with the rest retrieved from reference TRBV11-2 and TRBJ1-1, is EAGVAQSPRYKIIEKRQSVAFWCNPISGHATLYWYQQILGQGPKLLIQFQNNGVVDDSQLPKDRFSAERLKGVDSTLKIQPAKLEDSAVYLCASSLLTLGTGPNTEAFFGQGTRLTVV.